The clone carrying this T cell receptor (beta chain) was recorded only once. This entry comes from a study of blood T cell repertoires in COVID-19. Study overall: Spain, Italy and the United States supplied samples that represented acute and convalescent COVID-19.

Per the original data handling: The authors estimated nucleated cell counts from reference gene primer amplification. The repertoire was sequenced with immunoSEQ multiplex PCR; TCRdb's copy has only in-frame clones and lacks some. Clonal size and the V and J genes are those of that table, whereas D and trimming came from the DNA. Of about 160,000 clones listed, more than 75% are singletons. Germline values: CDR1 LNHDA, CDR2 SQIVND (reference sequence). The V gene lost 7 bases and the J gene lost 0 bases, with 15 bases spanning the gap. This CDR3 contains 15 residues. Sequencing was performed on peripheral blood. The origin of this receptor is a man in his 60s with active or convalescent COVID-19. V is TRBV19 and J is TRBJ1-1; the D gene is possibly TRBD1 (6 bases). Here the CDR3 reads CASKLGQPLNTEAFF. For the CDR3, the DNA is TGTGCCAGTAAGTTAGGACAGCCGCTGAACACTGAAGCTTTCTTT.